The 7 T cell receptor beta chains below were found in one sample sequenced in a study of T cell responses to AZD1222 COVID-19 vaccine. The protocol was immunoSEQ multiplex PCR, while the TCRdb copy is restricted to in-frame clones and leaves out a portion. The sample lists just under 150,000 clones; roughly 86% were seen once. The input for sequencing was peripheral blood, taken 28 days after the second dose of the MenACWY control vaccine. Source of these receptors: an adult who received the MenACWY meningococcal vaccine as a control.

The chain's CDR3 is CASSPHGFTDTQYF. In DNA form, the CDR3 reads TGTGCCAGCAGTCCCCATGGGTTCACAGATACGCAGTATTTT. The chain has TRBV6-5 and TRBJ2-3; D remains unclear. Germline V gene lookup returns CDR1 MNHEY and CDR2 SVGAGI. V was pared by 5 bases and J by 2 bases, with 11 bases between. This CDR3 has 14 amino acids.

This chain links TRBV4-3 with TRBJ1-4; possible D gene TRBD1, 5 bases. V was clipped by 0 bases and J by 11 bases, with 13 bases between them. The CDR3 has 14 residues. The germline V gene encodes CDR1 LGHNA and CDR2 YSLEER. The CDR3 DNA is TGCGCCAGCAGCCAAGATCAGGGTTCGAGGAAACTGTTTTTT. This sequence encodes CASSQDQGSRKLFF.

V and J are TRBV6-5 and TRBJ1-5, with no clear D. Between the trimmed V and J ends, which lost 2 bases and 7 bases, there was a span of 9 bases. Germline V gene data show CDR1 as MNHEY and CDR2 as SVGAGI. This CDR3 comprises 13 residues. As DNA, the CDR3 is TGTGCCAGCAGTTACAGGGAGGAGCAGCCCCAGCATTTT. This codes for CASSYREEQPQHF.

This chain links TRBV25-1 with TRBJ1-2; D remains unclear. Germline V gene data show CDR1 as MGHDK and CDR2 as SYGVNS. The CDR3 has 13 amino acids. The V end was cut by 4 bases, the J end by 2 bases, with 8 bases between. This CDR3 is CASSVYENYGYTF. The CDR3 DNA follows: TGTGCCAGCAGTGTATACGAAAACTATGGCTACACCTTC.

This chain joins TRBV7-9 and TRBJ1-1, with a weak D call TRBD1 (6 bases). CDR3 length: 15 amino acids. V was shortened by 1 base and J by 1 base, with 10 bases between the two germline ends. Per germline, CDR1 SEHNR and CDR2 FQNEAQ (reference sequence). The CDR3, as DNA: TGTGCCAGCAGCTTAGTCGGACAGTCGAACACTGAAGCTTTCTTT. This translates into CASSLVGQSNTEAFF.

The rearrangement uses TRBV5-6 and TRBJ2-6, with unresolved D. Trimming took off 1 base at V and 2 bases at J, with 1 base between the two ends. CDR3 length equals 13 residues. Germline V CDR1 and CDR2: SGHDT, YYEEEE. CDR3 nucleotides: TGTGCCAGCAGCTTGACTGGGGCCAACGTCCTGACTTTC. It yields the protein CASSLTGANVLTF.

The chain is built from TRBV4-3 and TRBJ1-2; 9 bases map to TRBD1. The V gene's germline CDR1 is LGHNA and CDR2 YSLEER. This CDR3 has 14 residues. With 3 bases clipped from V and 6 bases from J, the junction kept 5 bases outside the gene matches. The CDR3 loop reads CASSQSGTGHGYTF. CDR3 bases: TGCGCCAGCAGCCAGTCCGGGACAGGGCATGGCTACACCTTC.